Listed below are T cell receptor beta chains from one sample, sequenced in a study of CD8 T cells in ankylosing spondylitis. TCRdb re-derived calls from the 5' RACE reads in MiXCR, one entry per CDR3 protein. The data hold about 250,000 distinct CDR3 sequences, with more than 15% observed a single time. Sequencing was performed on blood, either unsorted or a sorted T cell fraction (not recorded which). The receptors were gathered from a male donor with ankylosing spondylitis or in good health (not recorded which). Each CDR3 is given with its conserved first and last residue. D genes are given only for firm matches. Size is stated for part of the rows, as once, few or many counts, or as a class when the clone is expanded.

d_gene	v_gene	j_gene	len	abundance	CDR3nt	CDR3aa
NA	TRBV4-1	TRBJ2-7	16	many	TGCGCCAGCAGCCAAGACTGGAGCGGAGTCTCGTACGAGCAGTACTTC	CASSQDWSGVSYEQYF
NA	TRBV5-1	TRBJ2-7	13	NA	TGCGCCAGCAGCTTAAAACTGAACTACGAGCAGTACTTC	CASSLKLNYEQYF
TRBD1	TRBV29-1	TRBJ2-2	14	NA	TGCAGCGTTGAGGGGACAGGGATCCCCGGGGAGCTGTTTTTT	CSVEGTGIPGELFF
TRBD2	TRBV19	TRBJ2-3	14	NA	TGTGCCAGTAGTATAGGAGCGGGAGAAGATACGCAGTATTTT	CASSIGAGEDTQYF
TRBD1	TRBV5-1	TRBJ2-7	15	NA	TGCGCCAGCAGCGCGGGACAGGGGTCAGGATACGAGCAGTACTTC	CASSAGQGSGYEQYF
TRBD1	TRBV4-1	TRBJ1-5	15	few	TGCGCCAGCAGCCCCCTCGGACAGGGGACTCAGCCCCAGCATTTT	CASSPLGQGTQPQHF
NA	TRBV27	TRBJ2-1	11	many	TGTGTCTCACACGCCTACAATGAGCAGTTCTTC	CVSHAYNEQFF
TRBD1	TRBV18	TRBJ1-4	14	NA	TGTGCCAGCTCACCGGGACAGGGGCCTGAAAAACTGTTTTTT	CASSPGQGPEKLFF
TRBD1	TRBV5-1	TRBJ2-7	15	few	TGCGCCAGCAGCGGGAAATGGGACAGGTCCTACGAGCAGTACTTC	CASSGKWDRSYEQYF
NA	TRBV15	TRBJ1-1	13	few	TGTGCCACCAGCAGAGACCGGGGCACTGAAGCTTTCTTT	CATSRDRGTEAFF
NA	TRBV29-1	TRBJ2-1	15	few	TGCAGCGGGGCCCACTTGCTAACTACCCTCGATGAGCAGTTCTTC	CSGAHLLTTLDEQFF
NA	TRBV9	TRBJ2-7	17	few	TGTGCCAGCAGCGTAGGGGGTAAGGGGTTTAGCTCCTACGAGCAGTACTTC	CASSVGGKGFSSYEQYF
TRBD2	TRBV12-3/TRBV12-4	TRBJ2-3	15	few	TGTGCCAGCAGGCGGGGTAGCGGGAGTGAAGATACGCAGTATTTT	CASRRGSGSEDTQYF
TRBD2	TRBV5-5	TRBJ2-7	15	many	TGTGCCAGCAGCACCCTAGCGGGACACGGGTACGAGCAGTACTTC	CASSTLAGHGYEQYF
TRBD2	TRBV15	TRBJ2-1	15	NA	TGTGCCACCAGCAGGGGGACTAGCGGGGCCAATGAGCAGTTCTTC	CATSRGTSGANEQFF
NA	TRBV6-1	TRBJ2-3	15	NA	TGTGCCAGCAGTGAATATCGAGCGGTAGGAGATACGCAGTATTTT	CASSEYRAVGDTQYF
NA	TRBV12-3/TRBV12-4	TRBJ1-2	14	few	TGTGCCAGCAGCCTGGGGACCACCCACTATGGCTACACCTTC	CASSLGTTHYGYTF
TRBD2	TRBV2	TRBJ2-7	17	NA	TGTGCCAGCAGTGATCTAACTAGCGGGAGAGTAAGGAACGAGCAGTACTTC	CASSDLTSGRVRNEQYF
TRBD2	TRBV9	TRBJ2-4	16	few	TGTGCCAGCAGCGGGGGGACTAGCGGGGCCAAAAACATTCAGTACTTC	CASSGGTSGAKNIQYF
TRBD2	TRBV7-6	TRBJ2-2	19	few	TGTGCCAGCAGCTTAGCGCTTGGTCGGGAGGGGCCACTAGCCGGGGAGCTGTTTTTT	CASSLALGREGPLAGELFF
NA	TRBV7-2	TRBJ2-7	12	NA	TGTGCCAGCAGCTTAGATTGGGCCGAGCAGTACTTC	CASSLDWAEQYF
TRBD1	TRBV29-1	TRBJ2-2	16	few	TGCAGCGTTGGGGGGACAGGGGGCGTCGGCACCGGGGAGCTGTTTTTT	CSVGGTGGVGTGELFF
TRBD1	TRBV20-1	TRBJ1-5	17	NA	TGCAGTGCTAGCCAACAGGGGGCAACTTATAGCAATCAGCCCCAGCATTTT	CSASQQGATYSNQPQHF
TRBD2	TRBV6-5	TRBJ2-1	16	NA	TGTGCCAGCAGTTACTCCGGGACTAGCGTTAACAATGAGCAGTTCTTC	CASSYSGTSVNNEQFF
TRBD2	TRBV3-1	TRBJ2-7	15	NA	TGTGCCAGCAGCCAAGATCAAGGACTAGCATTTGAGCAGTACTTC	CASSQDQGLAFEQYF